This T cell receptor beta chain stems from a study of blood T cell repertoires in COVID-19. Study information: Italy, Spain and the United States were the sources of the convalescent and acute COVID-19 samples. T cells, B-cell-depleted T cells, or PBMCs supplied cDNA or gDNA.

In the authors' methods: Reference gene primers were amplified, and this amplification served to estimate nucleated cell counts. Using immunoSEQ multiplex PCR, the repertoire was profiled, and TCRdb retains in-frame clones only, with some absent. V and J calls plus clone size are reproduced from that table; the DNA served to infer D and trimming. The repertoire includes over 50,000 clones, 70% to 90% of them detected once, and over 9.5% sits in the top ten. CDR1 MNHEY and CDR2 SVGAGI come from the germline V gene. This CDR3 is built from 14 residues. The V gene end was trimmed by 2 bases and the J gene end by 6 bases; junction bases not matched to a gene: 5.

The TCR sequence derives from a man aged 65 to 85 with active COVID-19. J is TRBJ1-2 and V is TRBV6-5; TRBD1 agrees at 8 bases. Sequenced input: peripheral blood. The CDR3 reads CASSYRTGKHGYTF. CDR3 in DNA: TGTGCCAGCAGTTACCGGACAGGGAAACATGGCTACACCTTC.